These 25 T cell receptor beta chains were all obtained from the same sample, sequenced in a study of T cell repertoires in cytomegalovirus infection. TCRdb processed the reads anew with MiXCR; each CDR3 protein has one entry. Seen here are around 740,000 distinct CDR3 sequences, approximately 34% observed once, and the top ten hold more than 2.5%. Sequencing was performed on PBMCs. Receptors originate from a human donor in good health (CMV status not recorded). Some clones in this sample may be carry-over from other donors' samples.

This clonotype was detected a few times. The J gene is TRBJ2-5, the V gene TRBV28, with 7 bases that match TRBD2. This CDR3 comprises 16 residues. Germline-derived CDR1 and CDR2 are MDHEN and SYDVKM. The junction had 14 bases not matched to a gene; V was cut back by 5 bases and J by 5 bases. The CDR3 DNA sequence: TGTGCCAGCAGTGCCCTAAGACACTCCGGGGGGGAGACCCAGTACTTC. Translated: CASSALRHSGGETQYF.

The chain links TRBV6-6 to TRBJ1-5; 10 positions match TRBD1. The V and J ends lost 6 bases and 6 bases, in that order; junction bases with no gene match: 14. Germline V CDR1 and CDR2: MNHNY, SVGAGI (reference sequence). The CDR3 is 17 residues long. For the CDR3, the DNA is TGTGCCAGCAGACCCCTGAACCGGGACAGGGGCCGTCAGCCCCAGCATTTT. Amino acids: CASRPLNRDRGRQPQHF.

A word on this clonotype: Just one base apart from a much larger clone, this may be a read error. This chain links TRBV7-2 with TRBJ2-2; tentative D call: TRBD2 (5 bases). The CDR3 contains 15 residues. The germline V gene encodes CDR1 SGHTA and CDR2 FQGNSA. V was pared by 0 bases and J by 5 bases, with 10 bases between. The chain's CDR3 is CASSLAGVCTGELFF. DNA for the CDR3: TGTGCCAGCAGCTTAGCGGGAGTCTGTACCGGGGAGCTGTTTTTT.

This clonotype was picked up a small number of times. The chain links TRBV6-1 to TRBJ1-1, with a possible D match to TRBD1 (5 bases). Germline V CDR1 and CDR2: MNHNS, SASEGT. Deletions cut 8 bases from V and 1 base from J, with 14 bases between. CDR3 size: 14 residues. CDR3 nucleotides: TGTGCCAGCGGGACCCTGGGGGAGAACACTGAAGCTTTCTTT. Translated: CASGTLGENTEAFF.

This clonotype was seen more than once but under ten times. This chain connects TRBV28 to TRBJ1-5, with D perhaps TRBD1 (5 bases). Trimming took 0 bases from V and 4 from J, leaving 13 bases between them. The CDR3 loop spans 16 amino acids. CDR1 and CDR2 (germline): MDHEN, SYDVKM. In DNA, the CDR3 is TGTGCCAGCAGTTTATGGGCAGGGCTTGGGAATCAGCCCCAGCATTTT. Translating gives CASSLWAGLGNQPQHF.

The sample holds many counts of this clonotype. The chain links TRBV11-2 to TRBJ2-1, with a possible D match to TRBD1 (5 bases). CDR3 length: 15 amino acids. V was clipped by 5 bases and J by 7 bases, with 18 bases between them. The germline V gene encodes CDR1 SGHAT and CDR2 FQNNGV. In DNA, the CDR3 is TGTGCCAGCAGCCACGGATTGGGGCGTAGGAATGAGCAGTTCTTC. It specifies CASSHGLGRRNEQFF.

The chain combines TRBV7-9 with TRBJ2-7; D gene unclear. The CDR3 runs to 13 residues. Trimming cost V 4 bases and J 2 bases, with 9 bases left between them. Germline values: CDR1 SEHNR, CDR2 FQNEAQ (reference sequence). The CDR3 spells CASSSLNPYEQYF. Here the CDR3 DNA reads TGTGCCAGCAGCTCCCTAAACCCCTACGAGCAGTACTTC.

The V call is TRBV20-1, the J call TRBJ2-7; tentative D call: TRBD2 (6 bases). Germline-derived CDR1 and CDR2 are DFQATT and SNEGSKA (reference sequence). V dropped 0 bases and J dropped 2 bases, with 14 bases sitting between them. The length of the CDR3 is 15 residues. The CDR3 loop reads CSARDSGRTAYEQYF. In nucleotides, the CDR3 is TGCAGTGCTAGAGATTCGGGGAGGACGGCCTACGAGCAGTACTTC.

This clonotype turned up a few times. The rearrangement joins TRBV12-3 or TRBV12-4 to TRBJ1-6, with D perhaps TRBD1 (5 bases). V was cut by 4 bases and J by 1 base, with 17 bases left in between. This CDR3 comprises 18 residues. In DNA form, the CDR3 reads TGTGCCAGCAGTTGGGGACCGGGGCCGTTGTCCTATAATTCACCCCTCCACTTT. Its translation is CASSWGPGPLSYNSPLHF.

This clonotype was observed a few times. The rearrangement links TRBV10-3 to TRBJ1-5, with a possible D match to TRBD1 (6 bases). The V gene's germline CDR1 is ENHRY and CDR2 SYGVKD. V was trimmed by 4 bases and J by 4 bases, leaving 14 bases between them. The CDR3 spans 15 residues. The CDR3 nucleotides are TGTGCCATCAGTGGAAGTGGGCAGGGGAATCAGCCCCAGCATTTT. Translated: CAISGSGQGNQPQHF.

This clonotype was recorded a few times. V is TRBV19 and J is TRBJ2-2; 9 nucleotides agree with TRBD1. The germline V gene has CDR1 LNHDA and CDR2 SQIVND (reference sequence). Trimming removed 4 bases from V and 2 bases from J; junction bases left unmatched: 8. This CDR3 is built from 17 residues. The CDR3 sequence: CASSTRTTGGNTGELFF. DNA of the CDR3: TGTGCCAGTAGTACCCGGACGACAGGGGGAAACACCGGGGAGCTGTTTTTT.

V gene TRBV28 combines with J gene TRBJ1-1; possibly TRBD1 for D (5 bases). There are 15 residues in the CDR3. Germline V gene lookup returns CDR1 MDHEN and CDR2 SYDVKM. The ends were cut back, 6 bases at V and 5 bases at J, with 19 bases in the middle. CDR3 protein: CASRPPGLRKTEAFF. CDR3 DNA: TGTGCCAGCAGACCTCCGGGACTTAGGAAAACTGAAGCTTTCTTT.

This chain joins TRBV20-1 and TRBJ2-1; D gene ambiguous. The CDR3 length is 16 residues. Per germline, CDR1 DFQATT and CDR2 SNEGSKA (reference sequence). The V gene lost 3 bases and the J gene lost 5 bases, with 20 bases spanning the gap. The CDR3 is CSARPFDIAHHNEQFF. For the CDR3, the DNA is TGCAGTGCTAGGCCCTTTGATATCGCCCACCACAATGAGCAGTTCTTC.

The rearrangement uses TRBV14 and TRBJ2-5; TRBD1 matches at 10 bases. Losses at the gene ends were 2 bases for V and 5 bases for J; bases not matched to a gene: 11. The CDR3 sequence is 17 residues long. Per germline, CDR1 SGHDN and CDR2 FVKESK. The CDR3: CASSQSETGGYLETQYF. CDR3 DNA sequence: TGTGCCAGCAGCCAAAGTGAGACAGGGGGCTATCTGGAGACCCAGTACTTC.

This clonotype was seen more than once but under ten times. V usage is TRBV6-1 and J usage is TRBJ2-6, with TRBD1 as a possible D gene (6 bases). The CDR3 is 18 residues long. CDR1 and CDR2 (germline): MNHNS, SASEGT. V was clipped by 5 bases and J by 0 bases, with 17 bases between them. In DNA, the CDR3 is TGTGCCAGCAGTCCACGGGACACCTTGTCCTCTGGGGCCAACGTCCTGACTTTC. Translated, it gives CASSPRDTLSSGANVLTF.

This chain joins TRBV12-3 or TRBV12-4 and TRBJ2-4, with D perhaps assigned TRBD1 or TRBD2 (5 bases each). The CDR3 runs to 14 residues. V was cut by 4 bases and J by 0 bases, with 7 bases left in between. CDR3 sequence: CASSWGTAKNIQYF. The DNA of the CDR3 is TGTGCCAGCAGTTGGGGGACAGCCAAAAACATTCAGTACTTC.

V usage is TRBV14 and J usage is TRBJ1-4; D unresolved. The CDR3 is made up of 15 amino acids. Germline CDR1 SGHDN, CDR2 FVKESK. The V end lost 3 bases, the J end lost 8 bases, and 16 bases lay between the germline ends. The CDR3 loop reads CASSHQAGKGEKLFF. The CDR3, as DNA: TGTGCCAGCAGCCATCAAGCCGGGAAGGGCGAAAAACTGTTTTTT.

V usage is TRBV28 and J usage is TRBJ1-2; 8 bases fit TRBD1. J lost 0 bases, V lost 7 bases, and 7 bases had no gene match. This CDR3 region has 15 residues. Germline V gives CDR1 MDHEN, CDR2 SYDVKM. This CDR3 is CASNDDRGSNYGYTF. The CDR3 nucleotides read TGTGCCAGCAACGATGACAGGGGTTCTAACTATGGCTACACCTTC.

The chain recombines TRBV11-2 with TRBJ2-3; 8 bases line up with TRBD1. With V trimmed by 3 bases and J by 3 bases, 8 bases remained unmatched. The CDR3 loop spans 16 amino acids. CDR1 and CDR2 (germline): SGHAT, FQNNGV. The CDR3 nucleotides are TGTGCCAGCAGCTTCCGACAGGGGCCCTCTACAGATACGCAGTATTTT. Amino acid sequence: CASSFRQGPSTDTQYF.

J is TRBJ1-5 and V is TRBV7-2; D is unresolved. Germline V lookup: CDR1 SGHTA, CDR2 FQGNSA. Trimming left V 5 bases short and J 5 bases short, with 7 bases between. CDR3 length equals 12 residues. This CDR3 is CASSPFDQPQHF. CDR3 sequence (DNA): TGTGCCAGCAGCCCGTTCGATCAGCCCCAGCATTTT.

This rearrangement joins TRBV6-1 to TRBJ1-6, with 7 bases matching TRBD1. V gave up 6 bases and J gave up 7 bases; unmatched junction bases: 12. Germline assignment: CDR1 MNHNS and CDR2 SASEGT. The CDR3 has 16 residues. CDR3: CASSLFRDRLNSPLHF. The CDR3 DNA is TGTGCCAGCAGCTTATTCCGGGACAGACTCAATTCACCCCTCCACTTT.

There are a few counts of this clonotype. This chain links TRBV9 with TRBJ2-7; D may be TRBD1 (5 bases). Germline CDR1 reads SGDLS; CDR2 reads YYNGEE. The CDR3 sequence is 15 residues long. Trimming took 0 bases from V and 5 from J, leaving 15 bases between them. CDR3 sequence reads: CASSVEGQGWNEQYF. As DNA, the CDR3 is TGTGCCAGCAGCGTAGAGGGGCAGGGCTGGAACGAGCAGTACTTC. Drawing the rest from reference TRBV9 and TRBJ2-7, the complete variable domain is DSGVTQTPKHLITATGQRVTLRCSPRSGDLSVYWYQQSLDQGLQFLIQYYNGEERAKGNILERFSAQQFPDLHSELNLSSLELGDSALYFCASSVEGQGWNEQYFGPGTRLTVT.

Comment on this clonotype: At one end the junction does not follow the germline gene, possibly because of a read error. This sequence joins TRBV28 and TRBJ1-5; D is possibly TRBD1 (6 bases). The germline V gene encodes CDR1 MDHEN and CDR2 SYDVKM. CDR3 length equals 12 residues. The DNA of the CDR3 is TGTGCCAACAGGGAGGGGCATCAGCCCAAGCATTTT. The encoded protein is CANREGHQPKHF.

This clonotype occurred a few times. V is TRBV6-8 and J is TRBJ1-1; D not certain. The CDR3 runs 11 residues. Per the germline V gene, CDR1 is MNHGY and CDR2 is SAAAGT. Trimming removed 1 base from V and 8 bases from J, with 5 bases in between. Here the CDR3 reads CASSYLGEAFF. The CDR3 DNA sequence: TGTGCCAGCAGTTACTTGGGGGAAGCTTTCTTT.

The chain employs TRBV5-1 and TRBJ2-7; 9 bases fit TRBD2. V was clipped by 4 bases and J by 3 bases; unmatched bases: 8. Per the germline V gene, CDR1 is SGHRS and CDR2 is YFSETQ. The CDR3 extends over 15 amino acids. As DNA, the CDR3 is TGCGCCAGCAGCAGTTGGGCGGGAGGGGACTACGAGCAGTACTTC. Its protein is CASSSWAGGDYEQYF.